Given below is one T cell receptor (beta chain) in context. Its antigen remains unknown. From the 5' RACE reads, TCRdb called clonotypes with MiXCR, one entry per CDR3 protein. The table has roughly 500,000 distinct CDR3 sequences, approximately 21% seen once. The data were obtained in a study of T cells after yellow fever vaccination. Looking at the study overall: Preparation of fractions with low cell numbers was performed using SMART-Seq v4 Ultra Low Input. Notes on the study in general: Across the CD4 and CD8 compartments, a small share of clonotypes was present in both. The booster response re-showed most primary clones: 96% CD4, approximately 86% CD8.

The CDR3 runs to 15 residues. The germline V gene has CDR1 MNHNS and CDR2 SASEGT. J gave up 5 bases and V 5 bases, and 10 bases lay outside the gene matches. Sequenced material: PBMCs, taken 15 days after the yellow fever booster vaccination. This rearrangement joins TRBV6-1 to TRBJ2-3, with 7 bases that match TRBD2. The sequence was obtained from a man aged 25-40 years who received the YFV17D yellow fever vaccine. CDR3 loop: CASSPTRWGGDTQYF. Here the CDR3 DNA reads TGTGCCAGCAGTCCGACGCGTTGGGGGGGAGATACGCAGTATTTT.